The sequence of this T cell receptor beta chain was determined in a study of cytomegalovirus exposure and HLA in healthy donors. Study observations and caveats: Most of the TCR beta V segments (in an earlier analysis) were productive either about 87% or about 30% of the time. In a later analysis, several top co-occurrence clusters appeared linked to parvovirus B19, influenza, CMV and Epstein-Barr virus.

Germline V lookup: CDR1 SGDLS, CDR2 YYNGEE. This CDR3 contains 14 residues. Trimming shortened V by 3 bases and J by 0 bases, and 10 bases separated the two germline ends. A word on this clone: Its antigen is currently unknown.

A multiplex PCR was run with 60 Vbeta primers and 13 Jbeta primers. Sequencing used immunoSEQ multiplex PCR; TCRdb keeps in-frame clones, though not all of them. The repertoire holds about 130,000 clones, with about 81% as singletons. The sequenced sample was PBMCs. The chain combines TRBV9 with TRBJ2-7, with D unclear. The TCR was taken from a young woman in good health and CMV-seronegative. The CDR3 is CASSGAGSSYEQYF. CDR3 nucleotides: TGTGCCAGCAGCGGTGCAGGATCCTCCTACGAGCAGTACTTC.